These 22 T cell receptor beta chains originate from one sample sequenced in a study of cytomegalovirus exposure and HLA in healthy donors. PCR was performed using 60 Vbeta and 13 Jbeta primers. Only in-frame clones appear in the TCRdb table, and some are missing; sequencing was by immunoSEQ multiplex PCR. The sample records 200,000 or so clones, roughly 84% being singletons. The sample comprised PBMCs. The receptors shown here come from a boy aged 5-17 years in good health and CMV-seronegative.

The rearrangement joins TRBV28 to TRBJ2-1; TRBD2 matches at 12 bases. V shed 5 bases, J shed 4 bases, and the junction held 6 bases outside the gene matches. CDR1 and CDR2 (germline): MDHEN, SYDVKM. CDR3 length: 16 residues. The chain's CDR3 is CASSITSGRPYNEQFF. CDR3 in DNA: TGTGCCAGCAGTATTACTAGCGGGAGGCCATACAATGAGCAGTTCTTC.

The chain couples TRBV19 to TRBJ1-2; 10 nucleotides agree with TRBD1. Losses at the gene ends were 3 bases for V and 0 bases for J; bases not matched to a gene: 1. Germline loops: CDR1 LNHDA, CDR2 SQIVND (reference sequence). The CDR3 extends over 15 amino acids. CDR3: CASSMTGGSNYGYTF. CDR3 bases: TGTGCCAGTAGTATGACAGGGGGCTCTAACTATGGCTACACCTTC.

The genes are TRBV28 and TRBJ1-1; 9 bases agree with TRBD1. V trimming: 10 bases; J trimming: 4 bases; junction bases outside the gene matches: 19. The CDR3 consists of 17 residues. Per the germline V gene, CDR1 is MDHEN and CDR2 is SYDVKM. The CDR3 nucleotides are TGTGCCACCTCCAGGACTACAGGGGGCAGTCAGGGCACTGAAGCTTTCTTT. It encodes CATSRTTGGSQGTEAFF.

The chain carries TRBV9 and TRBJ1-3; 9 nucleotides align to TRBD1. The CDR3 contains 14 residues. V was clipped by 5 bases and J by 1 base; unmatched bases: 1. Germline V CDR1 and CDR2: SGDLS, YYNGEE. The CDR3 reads CASSGTGSGNTIYF. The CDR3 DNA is TGTGCCAGCAGTGGGACAGGGTCTGGAAACACCATATATTTT.

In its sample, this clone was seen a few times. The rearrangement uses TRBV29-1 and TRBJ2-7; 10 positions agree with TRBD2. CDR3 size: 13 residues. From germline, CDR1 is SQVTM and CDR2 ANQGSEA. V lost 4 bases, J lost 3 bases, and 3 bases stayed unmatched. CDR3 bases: TGCAGCGTTGGGCTAGCGGGAGACTACGAGCAGTACTTC. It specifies CSVGLAGDYEQYF.

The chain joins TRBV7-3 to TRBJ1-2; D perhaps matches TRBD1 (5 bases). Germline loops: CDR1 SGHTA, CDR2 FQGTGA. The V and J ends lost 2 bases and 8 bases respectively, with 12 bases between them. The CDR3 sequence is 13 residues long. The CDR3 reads CASSLLPGEGYTF. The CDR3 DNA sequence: TGTGCCAGCAGCTTACTTCCGGGGGAAGGCTACACCTTC.

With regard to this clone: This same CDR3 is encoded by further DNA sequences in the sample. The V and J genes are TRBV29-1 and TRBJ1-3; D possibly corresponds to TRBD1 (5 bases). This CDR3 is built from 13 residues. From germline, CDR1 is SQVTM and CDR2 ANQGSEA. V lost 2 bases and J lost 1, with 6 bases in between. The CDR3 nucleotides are TGCAGCGTTGAAAAGGGGTCTGGAAACACCATATATTTT. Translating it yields CSVEKGSGNTIYF. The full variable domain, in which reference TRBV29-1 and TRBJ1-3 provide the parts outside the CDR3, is SAVISQKPSRDICQRGTSLTIQCQVDSQVTMMFWYRQQPGQSLTLIATANQGSEATYESGFVIDKFPISRPNLTFSTLTVSNMSPEDSSIYLCSVEKGSGNTIYFGEGSWLTVV.

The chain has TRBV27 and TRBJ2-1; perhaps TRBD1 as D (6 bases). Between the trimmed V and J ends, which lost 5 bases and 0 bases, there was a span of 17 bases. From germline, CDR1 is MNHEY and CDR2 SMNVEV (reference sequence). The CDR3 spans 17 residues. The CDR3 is CASSPEWDKVSYNEQFF. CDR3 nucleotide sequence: TGTGCCAGCAGTCCCGAATGGGACAAAGTCTCCTACAATGAGCAGTTCTTC.

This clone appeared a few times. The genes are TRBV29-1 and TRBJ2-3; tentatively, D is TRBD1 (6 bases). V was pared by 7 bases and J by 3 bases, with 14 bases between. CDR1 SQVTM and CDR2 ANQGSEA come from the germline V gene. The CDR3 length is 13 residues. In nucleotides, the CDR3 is TGCAGCGCCCGAGACAGGTCGACAGATACGCAGTATTTT. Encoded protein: CSARDRSTDTQYF.

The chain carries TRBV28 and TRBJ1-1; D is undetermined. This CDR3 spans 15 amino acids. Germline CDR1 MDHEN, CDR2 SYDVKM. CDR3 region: CATILSTSMNTEAFF. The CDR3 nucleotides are TGTGCGACAATTCTATCCACGTCGATGAACACTGAAGCTTTCTTT.

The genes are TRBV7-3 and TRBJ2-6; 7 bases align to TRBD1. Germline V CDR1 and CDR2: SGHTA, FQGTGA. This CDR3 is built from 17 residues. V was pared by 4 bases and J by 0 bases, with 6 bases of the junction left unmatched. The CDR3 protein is CASSSGQISSGANVLTF. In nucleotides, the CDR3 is TGTGCCAGCAGCTCGGGACAGATTAGCTCTGGGGCCAACGTCCTGACTTTC.

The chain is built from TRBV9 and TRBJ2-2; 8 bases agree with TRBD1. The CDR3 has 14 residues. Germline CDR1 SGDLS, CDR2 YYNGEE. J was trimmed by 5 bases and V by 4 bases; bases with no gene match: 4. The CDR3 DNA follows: TGTGCCAGCAGCTCTCGACAGGGGACCGGGGAGCTGTTTTTT. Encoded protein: CASSSRQGTGELFF. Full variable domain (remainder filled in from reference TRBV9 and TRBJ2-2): DSGVTQTPKHLITATGQRVTLRCSPRSGDLSVYWYQQSLDQGLQFLIQYYNGEERAKGNILERFSAQQFPDLHSELNLSSLELGDSALYFCASSSRQGTGELFFGEGSRLTVL.

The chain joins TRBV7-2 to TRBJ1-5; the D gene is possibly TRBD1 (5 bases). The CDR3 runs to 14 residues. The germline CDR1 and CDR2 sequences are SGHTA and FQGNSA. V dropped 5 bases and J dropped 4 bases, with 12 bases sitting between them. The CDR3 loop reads CASSPVQGNQPQHF. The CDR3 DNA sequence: TGTGCCAGCAGCCCAGTGCAGGGAAATCAGCCCCAGCATTTT.

This CDR3 is CASKGQGPYEQYF. CDR3 DNA: TGTGCCAGCAAGGGACAGGGGCCGTACGAGCAGTACTTC. The rearrangement links TRBV6-5 to TRBJ2-7; 10 bases match TRBD1. CDR3 length: 13 residues. V lost 7 bases to trimming and J lost 4 bases; unmatched junction nucleotides: 4. Germline CDR1 MNHEY, CDR2 SVGAGI.

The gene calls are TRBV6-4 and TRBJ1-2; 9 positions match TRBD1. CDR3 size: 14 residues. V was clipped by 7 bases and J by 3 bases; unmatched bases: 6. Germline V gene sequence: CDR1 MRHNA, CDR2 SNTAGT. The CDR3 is CASNMGQGDYGYTF. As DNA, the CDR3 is TGTGCCAGCAATATGGGACAGGGCGACTATGGCTACACCTTC.

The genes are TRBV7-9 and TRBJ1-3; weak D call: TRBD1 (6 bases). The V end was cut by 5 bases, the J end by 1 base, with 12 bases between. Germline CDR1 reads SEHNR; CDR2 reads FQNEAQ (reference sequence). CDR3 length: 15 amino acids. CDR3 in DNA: TGTGCCAGCAGCCCCGCGGGGGCGTCTGGAAACACCATATATTTT. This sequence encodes CASSPAGASGNTIYF.

The CDR3 DNA sequence: TGCGCCAGCAGCATAAGGGGAGGGAACACTGAAGCTTTCTTT. This codes for CASSIRGGNTEAFF. V usage is TRBV4-3 and J usage is TRBJ1-1, with D perhaps TRBD1 (5 bases). V lost 5 bases and J 1 base, leaving 11 bases between the germline ends. The CDR3 consists of 14 residues. CDR1 and CDR2 (germline): LGHNA, YSLEER.

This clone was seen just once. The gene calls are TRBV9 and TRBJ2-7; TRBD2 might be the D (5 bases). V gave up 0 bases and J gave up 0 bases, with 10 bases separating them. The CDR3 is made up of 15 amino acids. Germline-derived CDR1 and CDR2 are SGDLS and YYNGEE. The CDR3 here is CASSVAGESSYEQYF. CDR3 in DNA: TGTGCCAGCAGCGTAGCCGGGGAAAGCTCCTACGAGCAGTACTTC.

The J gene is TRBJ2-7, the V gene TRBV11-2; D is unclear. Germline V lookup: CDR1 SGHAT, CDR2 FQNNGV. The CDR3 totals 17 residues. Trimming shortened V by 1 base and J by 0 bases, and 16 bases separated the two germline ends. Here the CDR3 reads CASSLGRSLPNSYEQYF. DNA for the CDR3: TGTGCCAGCAGCTTAGGGCGGTCCCTTCCTAACTCCTACGAGCAGTACTTC.

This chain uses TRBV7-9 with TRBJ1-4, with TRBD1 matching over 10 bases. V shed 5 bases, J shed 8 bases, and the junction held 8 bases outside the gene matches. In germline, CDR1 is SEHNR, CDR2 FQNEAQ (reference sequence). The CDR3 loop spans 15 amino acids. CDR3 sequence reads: CASSPVTGGQEKLFF. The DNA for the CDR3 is TGTGCCAGCAGCCCAGTGACAGGGGGCCAGGAAAAACTGTTTTTT.

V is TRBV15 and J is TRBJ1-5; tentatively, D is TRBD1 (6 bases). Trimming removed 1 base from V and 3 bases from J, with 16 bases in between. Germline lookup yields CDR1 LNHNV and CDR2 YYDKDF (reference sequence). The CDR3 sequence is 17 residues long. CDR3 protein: CATSRVRPGANNQPQHF. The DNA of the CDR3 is TGTGCCACCAGCAGAGTTAGGCCAGGGGCAAACAATCAGCCCCAGCATTTT.

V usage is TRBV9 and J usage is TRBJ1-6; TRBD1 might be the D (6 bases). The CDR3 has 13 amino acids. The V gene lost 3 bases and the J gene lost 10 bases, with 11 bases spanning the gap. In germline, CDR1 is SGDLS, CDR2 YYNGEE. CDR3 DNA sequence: TGTGCCAGCAGCGAAGGGGGATGGTCACCCCTCCACTTT. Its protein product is CASSEGGWSPLHF.